One T cell receptor (beta chain) is described in this entry. V lost 6 bases, J lost 0 bases, and 4 bases stayed unmatched. CDR1 MDHEN and CDR2 SYDVKM come from the germline V gene. This CDR3 region has 15 residues. This entry belongs to a study of beta chain features in type 1 diabetes. The investigators reverse transcribed all of the isolated RNA, so they sequenced expressed TCRB transcripts. Method: immunoSEQ multiplex PCR; TCRdb's copy keeps in-frame clones and lacks some. The sample lists 600,000 to 650,000 clones; 15% were seen once. Sorted CD4+ subsets: naive, central memory, regulatory, stem cell-like memory (CD45RO/CCR7/CD25/CD127/CD95/CD27 panel).

This sequence was found in a man aged 18 to 30 in good health. This chain connects TRBV28 to TRBJ2-7, with 11 bases aligning to TRBD1. The sample was naive CD4+ T cells from blood. CDR3 DNA sequence: TGTGCCAGCAGCCCAGGACAGGGGGCCTCCTACGAGCAGTACTTC. Its protein product is CASSPGQGASYEQYF.